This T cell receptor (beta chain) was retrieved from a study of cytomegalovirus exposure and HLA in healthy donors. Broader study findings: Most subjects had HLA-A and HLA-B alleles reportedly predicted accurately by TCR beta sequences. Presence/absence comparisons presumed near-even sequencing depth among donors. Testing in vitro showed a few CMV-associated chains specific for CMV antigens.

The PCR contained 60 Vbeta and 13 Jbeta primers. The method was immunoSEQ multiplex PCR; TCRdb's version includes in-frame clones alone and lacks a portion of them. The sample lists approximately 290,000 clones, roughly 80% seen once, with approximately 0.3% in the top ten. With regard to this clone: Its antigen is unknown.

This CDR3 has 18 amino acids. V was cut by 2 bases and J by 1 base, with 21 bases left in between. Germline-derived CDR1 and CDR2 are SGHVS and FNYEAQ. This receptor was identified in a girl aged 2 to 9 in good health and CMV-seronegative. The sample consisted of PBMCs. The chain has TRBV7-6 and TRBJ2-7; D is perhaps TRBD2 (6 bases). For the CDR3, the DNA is TGTGCCAGCAGCTTACTCGTGGGTAGCGGCCGCAATTCCTACGAGCAGTACTTC. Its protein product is CASSLLVGSGRNSYEQYF.